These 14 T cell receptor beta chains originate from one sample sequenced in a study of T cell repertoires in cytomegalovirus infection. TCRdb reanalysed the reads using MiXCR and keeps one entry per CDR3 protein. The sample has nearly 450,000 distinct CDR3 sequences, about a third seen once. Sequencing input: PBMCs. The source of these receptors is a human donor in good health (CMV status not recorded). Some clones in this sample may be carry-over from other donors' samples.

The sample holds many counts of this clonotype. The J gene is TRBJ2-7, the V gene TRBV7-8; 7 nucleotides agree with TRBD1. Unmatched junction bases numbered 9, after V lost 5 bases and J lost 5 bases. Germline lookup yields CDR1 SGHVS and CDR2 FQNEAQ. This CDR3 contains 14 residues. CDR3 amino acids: CASSRMTGPHEQYF. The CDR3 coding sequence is TGTGCCAGCAGCCGAATGACAGGGCCCCACGAGCAGTACTTC.

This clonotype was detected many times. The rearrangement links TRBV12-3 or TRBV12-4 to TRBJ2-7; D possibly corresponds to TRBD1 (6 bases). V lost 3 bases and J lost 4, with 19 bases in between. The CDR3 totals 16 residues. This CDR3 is CASSFVGQPAEYEQYF. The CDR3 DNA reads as TGTGCCAGCAGTTTCGTTGGACAGCCCGCTGAGTACGAGCAGTACTTC.

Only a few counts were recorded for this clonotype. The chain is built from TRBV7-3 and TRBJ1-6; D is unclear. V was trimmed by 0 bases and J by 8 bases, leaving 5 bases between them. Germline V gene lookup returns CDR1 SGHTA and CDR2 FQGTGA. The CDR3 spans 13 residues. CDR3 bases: TGTGCCAGCAGCTTAACAGAATATTCACCCCTCCACTTT. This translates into CASSLTEYSPLHF.

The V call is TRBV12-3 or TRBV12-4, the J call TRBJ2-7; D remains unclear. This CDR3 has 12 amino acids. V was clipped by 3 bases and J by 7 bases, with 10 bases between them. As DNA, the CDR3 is TGTGCCAGCAGTTTTATGGGTAGAGAGCAGTACTTC. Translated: CASSFMGREQYF.

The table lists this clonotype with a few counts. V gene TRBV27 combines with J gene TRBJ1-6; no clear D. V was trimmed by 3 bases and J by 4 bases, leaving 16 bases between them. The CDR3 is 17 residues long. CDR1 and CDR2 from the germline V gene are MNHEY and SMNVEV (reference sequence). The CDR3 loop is CASSFSWNGLYNSPLHF. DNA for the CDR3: TGTGCCAGCAGTTTTTCCTGGAACGGCCTATATAATTCACCCCTCCACTTT.

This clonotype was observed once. The CDR3 loop is CSARGQRYIQYF. Here the CDR3 DNA reads TGCAGTGCTAGAGGGCAGAGGTACATTCAGTACTTC. This chain connects TRBV20-1 to TRBJ2-4; D unresolved. The ends were cut back, 1 base at V and 8 bases at J, with 9 bases in the middle. Per germline, CDR1 DFQATT and CDR2 SNEGSKA (reference sequence). There are 12 residues in the CDR3.

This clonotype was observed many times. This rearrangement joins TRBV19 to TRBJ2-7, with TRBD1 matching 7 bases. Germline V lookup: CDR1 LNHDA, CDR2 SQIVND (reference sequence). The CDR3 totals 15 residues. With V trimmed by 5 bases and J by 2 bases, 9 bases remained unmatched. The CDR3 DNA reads TGTGCCAGTAGTCCGCGTGACAGGGCGACCTACGAGCAGTACTTC. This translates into CASSPRDRATYEQYF.

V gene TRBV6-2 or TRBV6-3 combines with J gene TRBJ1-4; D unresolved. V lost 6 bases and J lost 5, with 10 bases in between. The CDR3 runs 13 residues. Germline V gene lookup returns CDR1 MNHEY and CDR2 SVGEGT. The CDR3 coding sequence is TGTGCCAGCAGAGAACGACGGAATGAAAAACTGTTTTTT. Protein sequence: CASRERRNEKLFF.

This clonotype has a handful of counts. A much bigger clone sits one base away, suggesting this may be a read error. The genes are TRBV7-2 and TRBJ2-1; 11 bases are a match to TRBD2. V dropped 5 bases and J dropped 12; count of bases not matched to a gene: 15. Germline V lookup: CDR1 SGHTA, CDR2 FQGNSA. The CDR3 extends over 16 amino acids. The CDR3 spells CASSSVGTSGPRVQFF. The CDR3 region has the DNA TGTGCCAGCAGCAGTGTCGGGACTAGCGGCCCGAGGGTGCAGTTCTTC.

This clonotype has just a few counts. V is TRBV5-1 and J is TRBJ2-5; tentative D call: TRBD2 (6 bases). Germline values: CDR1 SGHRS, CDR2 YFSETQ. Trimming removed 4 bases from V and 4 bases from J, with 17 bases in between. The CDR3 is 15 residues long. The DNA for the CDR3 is TGCGCCAGCAGCCCAGGAGCAGGAGGGGCAGAGACCCAGTACTTC. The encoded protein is CASSPGAGGAETQYF.

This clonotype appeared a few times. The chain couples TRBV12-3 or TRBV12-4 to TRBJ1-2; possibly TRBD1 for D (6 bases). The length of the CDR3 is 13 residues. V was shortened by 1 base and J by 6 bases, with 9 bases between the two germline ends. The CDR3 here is CASSLGGADGYTF. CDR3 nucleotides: TGTGCCAGCAGTTTAGGGGGGGCTGATGGCTACACCTTC.

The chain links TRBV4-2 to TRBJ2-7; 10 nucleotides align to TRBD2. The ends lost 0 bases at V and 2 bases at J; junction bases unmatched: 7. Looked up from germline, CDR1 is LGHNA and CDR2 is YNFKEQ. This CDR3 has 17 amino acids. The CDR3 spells CASSQEGSGGWPYEQYF. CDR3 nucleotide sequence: TGTGCCAGCAGCCAAGAAGGTAGCGGGGGGTGGCCCTACGAGCAGTACTTC.

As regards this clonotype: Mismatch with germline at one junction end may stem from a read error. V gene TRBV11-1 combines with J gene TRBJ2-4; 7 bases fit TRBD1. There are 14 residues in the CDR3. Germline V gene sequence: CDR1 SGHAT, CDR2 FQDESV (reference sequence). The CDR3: CASSLRDSENIKYF. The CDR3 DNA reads TGTGCCAGCAGCTTACGGGACAGTGAAAACATTAAGTACTTC.

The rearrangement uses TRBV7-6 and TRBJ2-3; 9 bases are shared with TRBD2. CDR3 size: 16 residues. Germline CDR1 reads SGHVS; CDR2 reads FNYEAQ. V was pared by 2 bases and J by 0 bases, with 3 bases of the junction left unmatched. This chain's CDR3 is CASSLRREGSTDTQYF. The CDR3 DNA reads TGTGCCAGCAGCTTACGGCGGGAGGGTAGCACAGATACGCAGTATTTT. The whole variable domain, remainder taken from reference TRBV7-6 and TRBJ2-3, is GAGVSQSPRYKVTKRGQDVALRCDPISGHVSLYWYRQALGQGPEFLTYFNYEAQQDKSGLPNDRFSAERPEGSISTLTIQRTEQRDSAMYRCASSLRREGSTDTQYFGPGTRLTVL.